These T cell receptor beta chains were read from a single sample in a study. The method was immunoSEQ multiplex PCR; TCRdb's version includes in-frame clones alone and lacks a portion of them. The sample contains under 65,000 clones, more than 85% of which appear only once. Sample: PBMCs. Source of these receptors: a man between 35 and 55 years old with rheumatoid arthritis. The CDR3 runs from the conserved cysteine through the conserved F or W. The D gene is left open where the match is weak. Clone size is stated in some rows and not others, as once, few, many or a class when expanded.

v_gene	d_gene	j_gene	abundance	CDR3nt	CDR3aa
TRBV23-1	-	TRBJ1-4	-	TGCGCCAGCAGTCATTCTGGGCCGACGTTAACTAATGAAAAACTGTTTTTT	CASSHSGPTLTNEKLFF
TRBV28	-	TRBJ2-7	-	TGTGCCAGCAGTTTATGGGGCGGGGACAGCTCCTACGAGCAGTACTTC	CASSLWGGDSSYEQYF
TRBV27	TRBD2	TRBJ2-1	-	TGTGCCAGCAGTCCAGCGGGAGGGCCGGACAATGAGCAGTTCTTC	CASSPAGGPDNEQFF
TRBV10-3	-	TRBJ1-2	-	TGTGCCATCAGTGTAGCCAACTATGGCTACACCTTC	CAISVANYGYTF
TRBV28	TRBD1	TRBJ2-7	-	TGTGCCAGCAGTTTACGGGACAGGGGACCCTACGAGCAGTACTTC	CASSLRDRGPYEQYF
TRBV7-3	TRBD1	TRBJ1-1	once	TGTGCCAGCAGCTTCGACAGGGTGAGCCCTGAAGCTTTCTTT	CASSFDRVSPEAFF
TRBV6-6	-	TRBJ1-5	-	TGTGCCAGCAGCTTCTCGGCGCAGGGCGGCAATCAGCCCCAGCATTTT	CASSFSAQGGNQPQHF
TRBV4-1	-	TRBJ1-3	-	TGCGCCAGCAGCCAAACTTCACAGGGAGGAAACACCATATATTTT	CASSQTSQGGNTIYF
TRBV30	TRBD1	TRBJ1-2	-	TGTGCCTGGAGTGTTACAGGGGATACTAACTATGGCTACACCTTC	CAWSVTGDTNYGYTF
TRBV7-3	TRBD1	TRBJ1-1	few	TGTGCCAGCAGCTTAACAGGGGGCAACACTGAAGCTTTCTTT	CASSLTGGNTEAFF
TRBV9	-	TRBJ1-2	-	TGTGCCAGCACAGGCGGGGGGCGGGATGGCTACACCTTC	CASTGGGRDGYTF
TRBV5-1	-	TRBJ2-1	-	TGCGCCAGCAGCTTGGAACGTTTGAGGGGGTTAGACAATGAGCAGTTCTTC	CASSLERLRGLDNEQFF
TRBV27	TRBD1	TRBJ2-1	-	TGTGCCAGCAGTTCGTTTCCGGGACAGAATTGGAATGAGCAGTTCTTC	CASSSFPGQNWNEQFF
TRBV28	TRBD2	TRBJ2-3	-	TGTGCCAGCAGTCCGACCCGACTAGCAAAAACTAGCACAGATACGCAGTATTTT	CASSPTRLAKTSTDTQYF
TRBV13	-	TRBJ2-7	-	TGTGCCAGCAGCCAGGCCTACGAGCAGTACTTC	CASSQAYEQYF
TRBV7-3	-	TRBJ1-6	-	TGTGCCAGCAGCTTACAGGGGAATAATTCACCCCTCCACTTT	CASSLQGNNSPLHF
TRBV6-2/TRBV6-3	TRBD2	TRBJ2-5	-	TGTGCCAGCAGTCCGGCGGGAGGCGTGGAGACCCAGTACTTC	CASSPAGGVETQYF
TRBV5-6	-	TRBJ1-5	-	TGTGCCAGCAGCCGTCGTGGAGGAAGGGGCAATCAGCCCCAGCATTTT	CASSRRGGRGNQPQHF
TRBV5-5	-	TRBJ2-1	-	TGTGCCAGCAGCACACTAGGTTCCTCCTACAATGAGCAGTTCTTC	CASSTLGSSYNEQFF
TRBV18	TRBD1	TRBJ1-1	-	TGTGCCAGCTCACCGGCGATTTCAGGGGGAACTGAAGCTTTCTTT	CASSPAISGGTEAFF
TRBV29-1	TRBD1	TRBJ2-7	-	TGCAGCGTTACCCCGGGACAGGGGTTGTACGAGCAGTACTTC	CSVTPGQGLYEQYF
TRBV2	TRBD1	TRBJ1-5	-	TGTGCCAGCAGTGAACAGGGTGGACAGGGGTTGTGGCAGCCCCAGCATTTT	CASSEQGGQGLWQPQHF
TRBV27	TRBD2	TRBJ2-3	once	TGTGCCAGCAGCCCCGGACTAGCGGGAGAGGCAGATACGCAGTATTTT	CASSPGLAGEADTQYF
TRBV6-5	-	TRBJ1-1	-	TGTGCCAGCAGTTACTCAGGCAGTGGCACTGAAGCTTTCTTT	CASSYSGSGTEAFF
TRBV28	TRBD1	TRBJ2-4	-	TGTGCCAGCAGTCCGCGACAGGGGGAGGACAAAAACATTCAGTACTTC	CASSPRQGEDKNIQYF
TRBV5-6	TRBD2	TRBJ2-3	-	TGTGCCAGCAGCTTCGAGGGACTAGCGGGGGATACGCAGTATTTT	CASSFEGLAGDTQYF
TRBV27	-	TRBJ1-6	-	TGTGCCAGCAGGTCTTTGGAACACCCATTTCATTCACCCCTCCACTTT	CASRSLEHPFHSPLHF
TRBV11-2	-	TRBJ1-5	-	TGTGCCAGCAGCCCCGCGGGTCTTCCTTATCAGCCCCAGCATTTT	CASSPAGLPYQPQHF
TRBV30	-	TRBJ1-5	-	TGTGCCTGGAGTGTAGCCACTAGCAATCAGCCCCAGCATTTT	CAWSVATSNQPQHF
TRBV2	-	TRBJ2-1	once	TGTGCCAGCAGTGAAGGCTTACTTTTCAATGAGCAGTTCTTC	CASSEGLLFNEQFF
TRBV10-2	-	TRBJ2-5	-	TGCGCCAGCAGAGACGGAATACAAGAGACCCAGTACTTC	CASRDGIQETQYF
TRBV3-1/TRBV3-2	-	TRBJ1-1	few	TGTGCCAGCAGCCAAAATCTCTATTTGCTCTTT	CASSQNLYLLF
TRBV4-1	-	TRBJ2-7	once	TGCGCCAGCAGCCAAGATGGCGGGTGGTCCTACGAGCAGTACTTC	CASSQDGGWSYEQYF
TRBV27	TRBD1	TRBJ2-7	-	TGTGCCAGCAGTTTAAGTTTGCGGACAGGGGGTAGCGCCGCAACCTACGAGCAGTACTTC	CASSLSLRTGGSAATYEQYF
TRBV7-7	TRBD1	TRBJ2-5	-	TGTGCTAGCAGCGCCGGGACAGGGGGGGGAGAGACCCAGTACTTC	CASSAGTGGGETQYF
TRBV4-1	-	TRBJ1-6	-	TGCGCCAGCAGCCAAGATCAGGCTCGGTGGAGCTCCTATAATTCACCCCTCCACTTT	CASSQDQARWSSYNSPLHF
TRBV25-1	TRBD1	TRBJ1-1	-	TGTGCCAGCACGACAGGGGCCAGCTCGGACACTGAAGCTTTCTTT	CASTTGASSDTEAFF